This T cell receptor beta chain was sequenced for a study of long-term antiretroviral therapy in people with HIV. The CDR3 contains 18 residues. Germline V CDR1 and CDR2: SGHAT, FQNNGV. The V and J ends lost 5 bases and 0 bases, in that order; junction bases with no gene match: 6. Survey-level resolution applied to immunoSEQ assay v3.0. The method was immunoSEQ multiplex PCR; TCRdb's version includes in-frame clones alone and lacks a portion of them. The repertoire includes tens of thousands of clones, roughly 84% of them detected once, and 1% sits in the top ten. The chain uses TRBV11-2 and TRBJ2-2; 13 bases line up with TRBD2. The sequences come from unsorted PBMCs, collected 2 years after starting antiretroviral therapy. The clonotype originates from a man aged 45-60 years with HIV. CDR3 region: CASSRTGTSGTNTGELFF. CDR3 nucleotide sequence: TGTGCCAGCAGCAGAACCGGGACTAGCGGGACGAACACCGGGGAGCTGTTTTTT.